Listed here are 30 T cell receptor beta chains from one sample, sequenced in a study of regulatory T cells in long-lasting Graves disease. The time point was: newly diagnosed GD, antithyroid drugs for less than 3 months. Scientists built the TCR library using RNA that was extracted from PBMCs. Building of the TCR beta libraries involved iRepertoire HTBI primers and Arm-PCR of CDR3 regions. Each CDR3 protein is one row after TCRdb ran MiXCR on the multiplex PCR reads. This table holds 350,000 to 550,000 distinct CDR3 sequences, 16% found once. The same sample was also studied in work on T cells in Graves' hyperthyroidism and ophthalmopathy.

The sequencing used peripheral blood mononuclear cells (PBMCs), collected at new diagnosis, from a patient treated with antithyroid drugs. Source of these receptors: a young woman with Graves disease.

The CDR3 DNA reads as TGTGCCAGCAGCCAATTCTCCGTTGTTAACTATGGCTACACCTTC. This codes for CASSQFSVVNYGYTF. This chain links TRBV3-2 with TRBJ1-2. TRBV3-2 represents a pseudogene. The CDR3 runs 15 residues.

The J gene is TRBJ2-2, the V gene TRBV30, with TRBD1 matching 11 bases. CDR1 is GTSNPN, CDR2 SVGIG, per germline (reference sequence). V gave up 2 bases and J gave up 0 bases; unmatched junction bases: 8. The CDR3 is 18 residues long. The CDR3: CAWSRTGGYGPNTGELFF. The CDR3 DNA follows: TGTGCCTGGAGTCGGACAGGGGGCTACGGGCCGAACACCGGGGAGCTGTTTTTT.

This clonotype was recorded a few times. The chain links TRBV7-2 to TRBJ2-5, with D possibly TRBD2 on 6 matching bases. From germline, CDR1 is SGHTA and CDR2 FQGNSA. V lost 1 base and J 7 bases, leaving 13 bases between the germline ends. CDR3 length: 14 amino acids. Written as DNA, the CDR3 is TGTGCCAGCAGCTTAGGGGGGGAACGAGGGACCCAGTACTTC. Translated: CASSLGGERGTQYF.

The chain uses TRBV28 and TRBJ1-5; TRBD1 is a possible D gene (5 bases). The CDR3 has 15 amino acids. The germline CDR1 and CDR2 sequences are MDHEN and SYDVKM. V lost 3 bases and J lost 3, with 12 bases in between. CDR3 region: CASSFQGSFNQPQHF. The CDR3 nucleotides read TGTGCCAGCAGTTTTCAGGGCAGTTTCAATCAGCCCCAGCATTTT.

This clonotype appeared a single time. The chain couples TRBV30 to TRBJ2-1; D uncertain. Germline loops: CDR1 GTSNPN, CDR2 SVGIG (reference sequence). CDR3 length: 8 residues. The CDR3 nucleotides are TGTGCGGGCGGTGAGCAGTTCTTC. It translates to CAGGEQFF.

This chain links TRBV27 with TRBJ1-1; TRBD1 is a possible D gene (6 bases). Trimming left V 6 bases short and J 2 bases short, with 22 bases between. The germline V gene has CDR1 MNHEY and CDR2 SMNVEV (reference sequence). The CDR3 extends over 17 amino acids. CDR3 sequence: CASREIGGAGLNTEAFF. The CDR3 region has the DNA TGTGCCAGCAGAGAAATCGGGGGGGCCGGTTTAAACACTGAAGCTTTCTTT.

The table lists this clonotype with a few counts. V gene TRBV28 combines with J gene TRBJ2-7, with TRBD1 matching 7 bases. The germline V gene encodes CDR1 MDHEN and CDR2 SYDVKM. The CDR3 length is 18 residues. V shed 5 bases and J 2 bases; nucleotides not matched to a gene: 18. The CDR3 loop reads CASSLHLRQGSQTYEQYF. The DNA for the CDR3 is TGTGCCAGCAGTCTACACCTCCGACAGGGTTCACAAACCTACGAGCAGTACTTC.

This chain connects TRBV14 to TRBJ2-3, with 11 bases fitting TRBD1. Looked up from germline, CDR1 is SGHDN and CDR2 is FVKESK. The CDR3 spans 16 residues. With V trimmed by 3 bases and J by 6 bases, 8 bases remained unmatched. CDR3 loop: CASSQLGQGASDTQYF. The DNA for the CDR3 is TGTGCCAGCAGCCAGCTAGGACAGGGGGCGAGTGATACGCAGTATTTT.

Ten or more counts support this clonotype. The chain uses TRBV12-3 or TRBV12-4 and TRBJ1-5, with TRBD1 matching 8 bases. This CDR3 contains 14 residues. The J segment lost 7 bases and the V segment lost 3 bases, leaving 5 bases of the junction unmatched. DNA of the CDR3: TGTGCCAGCAGTTTTAACAGGGGGGTCCAGCCCCAGCATTTT. Protein: CASSFNRGVQPQHF.

Ten or more counts support this clonotype. This sequence joins TRBV29-1 and TRBJ2-7, with unresolved D. Trimming cost V 8 bases and J 3 bases, with 17 bases left between them. The CDR3 loop spans 13 amino acids. Per the germline V gene, CDR1 is SQVTM and CDR2 is ANQGSEA. DNA for the CDR3: TGCAGCACCAAATACGGACCTAACTACGAGCAGTACTTC. Translated: CSTKYGPNYEQYF.

Points on this clonotype: A read error is possible here, since a much larger clone lies one base away. The chain couples TRBV6-1 to TRBJ1-1; D is ambiguous. This CDR3 comprises 15 residues. Germline V CDR1 and CDR2: MNHNS, SASEGT. Trimming removed 5 bases at V and 0 bases at J, with 13 bases between. The CDR3 DNA sequence: TGTGCCAGCAGTAAATGGAAGAGAATGAACACTGAAGCTTTCTTT. Amino acid sequence: CASSKWKRMNTEAFF.

This clonotype occurred a few times. The chain is built from TRBV10-2 and TRBJ2-1, with TRBD2 matching over 9 bases. Trimming removed 10 bases from V and 6 bases from J; junction bases left unmatched: 16. This CDR3 has 16 amino acids. Per the germline V gene, CDR1 is WSHSY and CDR2 is SAAADI. The CDR3 region is CATHAPGGLASNEQFF. The CDR3 bases are TGCGCCACCCACGCCCCGGGGGGACTAGCTTCCAATGAGCAGTTCTTC.

This clonotype was counted at least ten times. The rearrangement links TRBV6-1 to TRBJ2-1, with D possibly called TRBD1 or TRBD2 (5 bases each). Germline CDR1 and CDR2: MNHNS and SASEGT. The V end was cut by 6 bases, the J end by 2 bases, with 14 bases between. The CDR3 is made up of 15 amino acids. The DNA for the CDR3 is TGTGCCAGCAGCCCCGGGACGGCCCCCTACAATGAGCAGTTCTTC. Translated: CASSPGTAPYNEQFF.

This clonotype showed up many times. This chain uses TRBV5-1 with TRBJ2-3; D possibly corresponds to TRBD1 (5 bases). Between the trimmed V and J ends, which lost 0 bases and 4 bases, there was a span of 12 bases. The CDR3 is 15 amino acids. Germline loops: CDR1 SGHRS, CDR2 YFSETQ. CDR3 sequence: CASSLAWEGADTQYF. The DNA for the CDR3 is TGCGCCAGCAGCTTGGCCTGGGAAGGGGCAGATACGCAGTATTTT.

This clonotype was found a few times. The chain couples TRBV12-3 or TRBV12-4 to TRBJ2-5; TRBD1 agrees at 11 bases. With 5 bases clipped from V and 0 bases from J, the junction kept 5 bases outside the gene matches. This CDR3 comprises 16 residues. The CDR3, as DNA: TGTGCCAGCAGTCTCCGGGACAGGGGGTACCAAGAGACCCAGTACTTC. Amino acids: CASSLRDRGYQETQYF.

This clonotype was picked up many times. The J gene is TRBJ2-7, the V gene TRBV7-2, with 10 bases matching TRBD2. Looked up from germline, CDR1 is SGHTA and CDR2 is FQGNSA. V shed 3 bases and J 6 bases; nucleotides not matched to a gene: 5. This CDR3 region has 14 residues. The CDR3, as DNA: TGTGCCAGCAGCTTGGGTAGCGGGAGGAGCGAGCAGTACTTC. As protein: CASSLGSGRSEQYF.

The gene calls are TRBV27 and TRBJ1-1; 7 positions agree with TRBD1. Trimming cost V 6 bases and J 7 bases; bases outside gene matches: 8. CDR3 length: 13 residues. The V gene's germline CDR1 is MNHEY and CDR2 SMNVEV (reference sequence). CDR3: CASRDRVYGEAFF. DNA for the CDR3: TGTGCCAGCAGAGACAGGGTGTATGGTGAAGCTTTCTTT.

This clonotype was seen repeatedly, ten times or more. The genes are TRBV6-2 or TRBV6-3 and TRBJ2-7, with D possibly TRBD1 on 6 matching bases. Germline CDR1 and CDR2: MNHEY and SVGEGT. The CDR3 has 15 amino acids. V lost 6 bases to trimming and J lost 3 bases, with 18 bases between them. This chain's CDR3 is CASRTYRVLNYEQYF. CDR3 sequence (DNA): TGTGCCAGCAGAACGTACAGGGTACTTAACTACGAGCAGTACTTC.

This clonotype was picked up many times. This chain uses TRBV28 with TRBJ2-7, with TRBD2 matching over 10 bases. V trimming: 3 bases; J trimming: 4 bases; junction bases outside the gene matches: 3. The CDR3 has 14 residues. The germline CDR1 and CDR2 sequences are MDHEN and SYDVKM. This chain's CDR3 is CASSFETSGYEQYF. The CDR3 bases are TGTGCCAGCAGTTTTGAGACTAGCGGGTACGAGCAGTACTTC. Supplemented by reference TRBV28 and TRBJ2-7, the full variable domain reads DVKVTQSSRYLVKRTGEKVFLECVQDMDHENMFWYRQDPGLGLRLIYFSYDVKMKEKGDIPEGYSVSREKKERFSLILESASTNQTSMYLCASSFETSGYEQYFGPGTRLTVT.

This clonotype appeared many times. The chain carries TRBV28 and TRBJ1-1; D ambiguous. The CDR3 length is 12 residues. V lost 4 bases and J lost 7, with 10 bases in between. Per germline, CDR1 MDHEN and CDR2 SYDVKM. The CDR3 DNA sequence: TGTGCCAGCAGTTCCCCCTCTGATGAAGCTTTCTTT. Translation gives CASSSPSDEAFF.

This clonotype was picked up a small number of times. Sequence at one end of the junction differs from germline and may be a read error. V gene TRBV12-3 or TRBV12-4 combines with J gene TRBJ2-1; D is uncertain. The CDR3 totals 12 residues. The CDR3 nucleotides are TGTGCCAGCAGTTTATCCATCAATGAGCAGCTCTTC. Translation: CASSLSINEQLF.

This clonotype was seen repeatedly, ten times or more. V is TRBV20-1 and J is TRBJ2-3; 13 nucleotides line up with TRBD2. This CDR3 has 15 residues. The germline V gene encodes CDR1 DFQATT and CDR2 SNEGSKA (reference sequence). V lost 5 bases, J lost 5 bases, and 7 bases stayed unmatched. Here the CDR3 reads CSALGLAGNIDTQYF. CDR3 in DNA: TGCAGTGCTCTGGGACTAGCGGGAAATATAGATACGCAGTATTTT.

With regard to this clonotype: A much larger clone sits a single nucleotide away, making a read error possible. The chain has TRBV12-3 or TRBV12-4 and TRBJ2-1; 11 nucleotides align to TRBD1. This CDR3 contains 15 residues. In DNA, the CDR3 is TGTGCCAGCAGTTTCCGGGACAGGGGGAACAATGGGCAGTTCTTC. Translated, it gives CASSFRDRGNNGQFF.

The table lists this clonotype with a few counts. CDR3 sequence: CASSLTQGLANTGELFF. As DNA, the CDR3 is TGTGCCAGTAGCCTAACGCAGGGGCTAGCGAACACCGGGGAGCTGTTTTTT. The chain employs TRBV19 and TRBJ2-2, with TRBD1 as a possible D gene (6 bases). Germline V lookup: CDR1 LNHDA, CDR2 SQIVND (reference sequence). The length of the CDR3 is 17 residues. Between the trimmed V and J ends, which lost 6 bases and 0 bases, there was a span of 17 bases.

The sample holds many counts of this clonotype. The chain is built from TRBV27 and TRBJ2-7; 8 positions match TRBD2. V was pared by 6 bases and J by 0 bases, with 4 bases of the junction left unmatched. Germline lookup yields CDR1 MNHEY and CDR2 SMNVEV (reference sequence). This CDR3 spans 14 amino acids. The CDR3 DNA reads as TGTGCCAGCAGGACCCTAGCGGGCTCCTACGAGCAGTACTTC. Residues: CASRTLAGSYEQYF.

This clonotype showed up many times. The chain links TRBV7-2 to TRBJ1-1; a possible D gene is TRBD1 (6 bases). The CDR3 is made up of 14 amino acids. V was cut by 5 bases and J by 5 bases, with 15 bases left in between. CDR1 and CDR2 from the germline V gene are SGHTA and FQGNSA. Here the CDR3 DNA reads TGTGCCAGCAGCATTAGTCCAGGGGAAACTGAAGCTTTCTTT. Its protein product is CASSISPGETEAFF.

The chain uses TRBV20-1 and TRBJ2-1; D gene uncertain. This CDR3 comprises 14 residues. Germline CDR1 DFQATT, CDR2 SNEGSKA (reference sequence). Trimming stripped 6 bases from V and 2 bases from J, with 14 bases between. CDR3 sequence reads: CSAVLPFTYNEQFF. The CDR3 DNA is TGCAGTGCCGTCCTCCCCTTTACCTACAATGAGCAGTTCTTC.

This clonotype was counted only a few times. The genes are TRBV30 and TRBJ1-5; D gene unclear. CDR1 and CDR2 (germline): GTSNPN, SVGIG (reference sequence). The germline V and J ends were trimmed by 3 bases and 7 bases, with 7 bases remaining between them. The CDR3 spans 11 residues. The CDR3 DNA reads as TGTGCCTGGAGCGTGGGACAGCCCCAGCATTTT. Translation: CAWSVGQPQHF.

This clonotype was recorded at least ten times. The chain is built from TRBV20-1 and TRBJ2-7, with 9 bases fitting TRBD1. The CDR3 is 14 amino acids. Trimming cost V 6 bases and J 4 bases; bases outside gene matches: 10. Germline V gene data show CDR1 as DFQATT and CDR2 as SNEGSKA (reference sequence). The CDR3 protein is CSADRDRDKYEQYF. In DNA form, the CDR3 reads TGCAGTGCGGACCGGGACAGGGATAAGTACGAGCAGTACTTC.

To note about this clonotype: A single base separates this from a much larger clone, so it may be a read error. This chain links TRBV20-1 with TRBJ2-7, with 12 nucleotides matching TRBD2. Germline CDR1 is DFQATT and CDR2 is SNEGSKA (reference sequence). There are 15 residues in the CDR3. Unmatched junction bases numbered 10, after V lost 3 bases and J lost 7 bases. The CDR3 DNA reads as TGCAGTGCTAGGGTACTAGCGGGAGGATGGAATGAGCAGTACTTC. Protein: CSARVLAGGWNEQYF.